This TCR beta chain was captured in a study of regulatory T cells in long-lasting Graves disease. The time point denotes: newly diagnosed GD, antithyroid drugs for less than 3 months. With RNA extracted from PBMCs as input, the TCR library was made. The germline V gene encodes CDR1 MNHEY and CDR2 SVGEGT. The CDR3 contains 17 residues. The V and J ends lost 6 bases and 4 bases, in that order; junction bases with no gene match: 14. Arm-PCR of CDR3 regions and iRepertoire HTBI primers were used to build TCR beta libraries. MiXCR, applied by TCRdb to the multiplex PCR reads, yields one record per CDR3 protein. The sample includes some 350,000 distinct CDR3 sequences, about 17% seen only once; the top ten take around 20%. In addition, the sample was reused for a study of T cells in Graves' hyperthyroidism and ophthalmopathy.

The clonotype was recovered from a woman under 30 with Graves disease. The chain has TRBV6-2 or TRBV6-3 and TRBJ2-1, with 8 bases that match TRBD2. The sample here was peripheral blood mononuclear cells (PBMCs), taken at new diagnosis, from a patient treated with antithyroid drugs. Here the CDR3 reads CASRDPGAGGPYNEQFF. Written as DNA, the CDR3 is TGTGCCAGCAGGGATCCGGGGGCGGGAGGACCATACAATGAGCAGTTCTTC.